This T cell receptor beta chain derives from a study of blood T cell repertoires in COVID-19. Across the study: The United States, Italy and Spain provided the acute and convalescent COVID-19 samples. T cells, B-cell-depleted T cells, or PBMCs supplied cDNA or gDNA.

This clone was observed a single time. The authors' processing: Amplifying reference gene primers gave estimates of nucleated cell counts. Only in-frame clones appear in the TCRdb table, and some are missing; sequencing was by immunoSEQ multiplex PCR. That table is the source of V, J and clone size, and D and trimming were worked out from the DNA. Among 60,000 or so clones, 75% to 95% were seen once, and the ten largest hold approximately 15%. This sequence originates from a human donor with active COVID-19. The donor label of this sample is uncertain. The sequenced sample was peripheral blood.

CDR3 sequence: CASSQDRGYNEQFF. CDR3 nucleotides: TGTGCCAGCAGCCAGGATAGGGGCTACAATGAGCAGTTCTTC. This chain uses TRBV9 with TRBJ2-1, with D perhaps matching TRBD1 (5 bases). Per the germline V gene, CDR1 is SGDLS and CDR2 is YYNGEE. The germline V and J ends were trimmed by 4 bases and 3 bases, with 11 bases remaining between them. There are 14 residues in the CDR3.